A selection of T cell receptor beta chains follows, all from one sample in a study of blood T cell repertoires in COVID-19. The protocol was immunoSEQ multiplex PCR, while the TCRdb copy is restricted to in-frame clones and leaves out a portion. The sample includes 250,000 to 300,000 clones, 88% of them seen just once. Sequencing was done on a sample of PBMCs or T cells enriched from blood (not recorded which). Receptors were obtained from a woman between 55 and 75 years old in a cohort exposed to, infected with or recovered from COVID-19 (not recorded which). Each CDR3 is given with its conserved first and last residue. A D gene is named only where the DNA matches it firmly. Where a row states a size, it is once, few, many or the class of an expanded clone; other rows omit it.

j_call v_call clone_size d_call cdr3_nt cdr3_aa
TRBJ2-3 TRBV4-2 . TRBD2 TGTGCCAGCAGCCAAGAGGGTCTGAGCGGGAGTGATACGCAGTATTTT CASSQEGLSGSDTQYF
TRBJ2-7 TRBV27 . . TGTGCCAGCAGTTTATCGGGGCCGGGCCACGAGCAGTACTTC CASSLSGPGHEQYF
TRBJ2-3 TRBV18 . TRBD2 TGTGCCAGCTCACCACTAGCGGGAGCCCCAGATACGCAGTATTTT CASSPLAGAPDTQYF
TRBJ1-5 TRBV6-2/TRBV6-3 . . TGTGCCAGCAGTTACTCGATCGGGTTTTCTGAGGGCAATCAGCCCCAGCATTTT CASSYSIGFSEGNQPQHF
TRBJ2-3 TRBV27 . TRBD2 TGTGCCAGCAGTTTCGGAGGACTAGCGGGAATCACAGATACGCAGTATTTT CASSFGGLAGITDTQYF
TRBJ1-2 TRBV18 . . TGTGCCAGCTCACCTGAACAGGCCACCTATGGGGGCTACACCTTC CASSPEQATYGGYTF
TRBJ1-3 TRBV28 few . TGTGCCAGCAGTTTAAGGTGGCGGGGCCGCTCTGGAAACACCATATATTTT CASSLRWRGRSGNTIYF
TRBJ2-1 TRBV7-7 few TRBD2 TGTGCTAGCAGCTTAGCGTTGGGGGGGGTTCAACATGAGCAGTTCTTC CASSLALGGVQHEQFF
TRBJ1-4 TRBV28 . . TGTGCCAGCAGTTTAGGGGGAGGGAATGAAAAACTGTTTTTT CASSLGGGNEKLFF
TRBJ1-1 TRBV5-1 . . TGCGCCAGCACCCTGGTGAGGGGGGGTACTGAAGCTTTCTTT CASTLVRGGTEAFF
TRBJ1-1 TRBV9 . TRBD1 TGTGCCAGCAGCGTAGGGACAGGGAACACTGAAGCTTTCTTT CASSVGTGNTEAFF
TRBJ1-3 TRBV2 . TRBD1 TGTGCCAGCAGTGAGTACAGGGGGCGCACTGGAAACACCATATATTTT CASSEYRGRTGNTIYF
TRBJ2-7 TRBV24-1 . TRBD1 TGTGCCACCAGTGATAAGGGACAGGGGGATACCGAGCAGTACTTC CATSDKGQGDTEQYF
TRBJ1-5 TRBV4-3 . . TGCGCCAGCAGCCAAGATTCGGGGAATCAGCCCCAGCATTTT CASSQDSGNQPQHF
TRBJ1-2 TRBV7-9 once TRBD1 TGTGCCAGCAGCCTAGGACAGGGTGTGGCCTATGGCTACACCTTC CASSLGQGVAYGYTF
TRBJ2-3 TRBV28 . . TGTGCCTCACAGGGCAGCACAGATACGCAGTATTTT CASQGSTDTQYF
TRBJ2-3 TRBV27 . TRBD1 TGTGCCAGCAGCTCGGGACAGGGCAGCACAGATACGCAGTATTTT CASSSGQGSTDTQYF
TRBJ2-7 TRBV6-5 . TRBD1 TGTGCCAGCAGTTACTCCGGACAGGGTTCCTACGAGCAGTACTTC CASSYSGQGSYEQYF
TRBJ2-3 TRBV27 . TRBD2 TGTGCCAGCAGTTGGGCGGGAGGGATAGATACGCAGTATTTT CASSWAGGIDTQYF
TRBJ1-1 TRBV30 . . TGTGCCTGGACCGACCTCGGGGACACTGAAGCTTTCTTT CAWTDLGDTEAFF
TRBJ2-7 TRBV7-2 . . TGTGCCAGCAGCTTAGGGCGGACTGGCTCCTACGAGCAGTACTTC CASSLGRTGSYEQYF
TRBJ1-5 TRBV2 . . TGTGCCAGCAGTGGTCAGGGCGGCAATCAGCCCCAGCATTTT CASSGQGGNQPQHF
TRBJ1-1 TRBV18 . TRBD1 TGTGCCAGCTCGCTAAGACAGGGGGCCGGCACTGAAGCTTTCTTT CASSLRQGAGTEAFF
TRBJ2-2 TRBV24-1 . TRBD1 TGTGCCACCAGATCGACAGGGGACACCGGGGAGCTGTTTTTT CATRSTGDTGELFF
TRBJ1-1 TRBV2 . TRBD1 TGTGCCAGCAGGGGACAGGAAGGCACTGAAGCTTTCTTT CASRGQEGTEAFF
TRBJ2-6 TRBV27 . . TGTGCCAGCAGTTTGGTTCAGGCTGGGGCCAACGTCCTGACTTTC CASSLVQAGANVLTF
TRBJ2-1 TRBV27 . TRBD2 TGTGCCAGCAGTTCCGTGACTAGCGGGGCGAATGAGCAGTTCTTC CASSSVTSGANEQFF
TRBJ2-7 TRBV6-5 . . TGTGCCAGCAGTTACTCGAATGGCCTAGCGAGATACGAGCAGTACTTC CASSYSNGLARYEQYF
TRBJ1-1 TRBV28 . TRBD1 TGTGCCAGCAGTTTACAGGGGGCCTTAGGAAGTACTGAAGCTTTCTTT CASSLQGALGSTEAFF
TRBJ2-1 TRBV2 few . TGTGCCAGCGAGTCGACAGGTTGGAGCGATGAGCAGTTCTTC CASESTGWSDEQFF
TRBJ2-7 TRBV12-2 . . TGTGCAAGTCGCTTTGTGGTTAGCGGGAGCGCCTACGAGCAGTACTTC CASRFVVSGSAYEQYF
TRBJ2-1 TRBV24-1 . . TGTGCCACCAGTGATTCGGAGGGGCACTCCTACAATGAGCAGTTCTTC CATSDSEGHSYNEQFF
TRBJ1-4 TRBV6-5 once TRBD1 TGTGCCAGCAGACGAGAGCAGGGGGCTGGCGAAAAACTGTTTTTT CASRREQGAGEKLFF
TRBJ2-7 TRBV6-6 . TRBD1 TGTGCCAGCAGACCTCCGACAGGGACCTACGAGCAGTACTTC CASRPPTGTYEQYF
TRBJ2-1 TRBV30 . TRBD2 TGTGCCTGGAATGGACTAGTCCCCAATGAGCAGTTCTTC CAWNGLVPNEQFF
TRBJ2-7 TRBV5-1 once TRBD2 TGCGCCAGCAGGTTAGCGGGGTCCTACGAGCAGTACTTC CASRLAGSYEQYF
TRBJ1-6 TRBV18 . . TGTGCCAGCTCACCCGAATACGTAGAGAATTCACCCCTCCACTTT CASSPEYVENSPLHF
TRBJ2-3 TRBV7-2 . TRBD2 TGTGCCAGCAGCTTGATTTGGTTGACTAGCGGGAGAGGCGCAGATACGCAGTATTTT CASSLIWLTSGRGADTQYF
TRBJ2-7 TRBV11-2 few TRBD2 TGTGCCAGCAGCTCGGGACTAGCTGTAGCCTACGAGCAGTACTTC CASSSGLAVAYEQYF
TRBJ2-1 TRBV7-2 . TRBD2 TGTGCCAGCAGATACACTAGCGGGAGTTTCCCGAGCTCCTACAATGAGCAGTTCTTC CASRYTSGSFPSSYNEQFF
TRBJ2-3 TRBV9 . TRBD1 TGTGCCAGCAGCGGAACCGGGACAGGGGGCACAGATACGCAGTATTTT CASSGTGTGGTDTQYF
TRBJ2-7 TRBV2 . . TGTGCCAGCAGCCGAGGCGGGTGGTCTTACGAGCAGTACTTC CASSRGGWSYEQYF
TRBJ1-5 TRBV7-3 . . TGTGCCAGCCCAGTTTCCAATCAGCCCCAGCATTTT CASPVSNQPQHF
TRBJ2-5 TRBV29-1 . TRBD2 TGCAGCGTTGCGGGGGGGTCAGAGACCCAGTACTTC CSVAGGSETQYF
TRBJ2-2 TRBV19 . TRBD2 TGTGCCAGTAGTTCGCCGGGACTAGCGCCCGGGGAGCTGTTTTTT CASSSPGLAPGELFF
TRBJ1-6 TRBV6-5 once . TGTGCCAGCAGGGCAAGCTCCTATAATTCACCCCTCCACTTT CASRASSYNSPLHF
TRBJ2-7 TRBV27 . TRBD1 TGTGCCAGCAGTTTACGAGGGGGCCGTCCGTACTTC CASSLRGGRPYF
TRBJ1-2 TRBV7-2 . . TGTGCCAGCAGCTTAGGAGGGGGGAGGGAAAGAGGCTACACCTTC CASSLGGGRERGYTF
TRBJ2-7 TRBV7-2 . TRBD2 TGTGCCAGCACCCCCGGGGTAGCGGGGGCCTACGAGCAGTACTTC CASTPGVAGAYEQYF